What follows are 13 T cell receptor beta chains derived from one specimen sequenced in a study of identifying expanded T cells in peripheral blood. Clones were read by immunoSEQ multiplex PCR, and TCRdb kept only the in-frame ones, dropping some. Here the sample spans approximately 91,000 clones, approximately 89% being singletons. The sequenced material came from blood. The receptors were sampled from a person aged 18 to 75 in good health.

The chain uses TRBV27 and TRBJ2-5, with 8 bases matching TRBD1. The CDR3 extends over 15 amino acids. Unmatched junction bases numbered 6, after V lost 4 bases and J lost 2 bases. Looked up from germline, CDR1 is MNHEY and CDR2 is SMNVEV (reference sequence). CDR3 protein: CASSYDRGPQETQYF. The CDR3 DNA is TGTGCCAGCAGTTACGACAGGGGTCCTCAAGAGACCCAGTACTTC.

The chain is built from TRBV5-1 and TRBJ2-1; 11 bases fit TRBD2. The germline CDR1 and CDR2 sequences are SGHRS and YFSETQ. There are 15 residues in the CDR3. Losses at the gene ends were 3 bases for V and 4 bases for J; bases not matched to a gene: 3. In DNA form, the CDR3 reads TGCGCCAGCAGCTCGGGACTAGCGGAATACAATGAGCAGTTCTTC. It codes for CASSSGLAEYNEQFF.

The chain couples TRBV29-1 to TRBJ2-7; 7 nucleotides align to TRBD1. This CDR3 has 14 residues. V lost 6 bases and J lost 4; bases outside the gene matches: 12. Germline V gives CDR1 SQVTM, CDR2 ANQGSEA. The CDR3 region is CSVHNGDSSYEQYF. The CDR3 nucleotides read TGCAGCGTCCATAACGGGGACAGTTCGTACGAGCAGTACTTC.

V usage is TRBV25-1 and J usage is TRBJ2-7; 8 bases match TRBD1. The CDR3 runs to 16 residues. The trim removed 4 bases at V and 4 bases at J, leaving 12 bases unmatched. Per the germline V gene, CDR1 is MGHDK and CDR2 is SYGVNS. CDR3 region: CASSGDRGGEAYEQYF. The DNA for the CDR3 is TGTGCCAGCAGTGGAGACAGGGGTGGGGAGGCATACGAGCAGTACTTC.

A single count supports this clone. The chain uses TRBV29-1 and TRBJ1-2; weak D call: TRBD1 (6 bases). V was trimmed by 7 bases and J by 3 bases, leaving 15 bases between them. This CDR3 is 13 amino acids long. Germline assignment: CDR1 SQVTM and CDR2 ANQGSEA. The CDR3 DNA sequence: TGCAGCGCTAAGGGGGGATCCCACTATGGCTACACCTTC. It specifies CSAKGGSHYGYTF. Looking up the rest from reference TRBV29-1 and TRBJ1-2 gives the full variable domain: SAVISQKPSRDICQRGTSLTIQCQVDSQVTMMFWYRQQPGQSLTLIATANQGSEATYESGFVIDKFPISRPNLTFSTLTVSNMSPEDSSIYLCSAKGGSHYGYTFGSGTRLTVV.

The chain employs TRBV19 and TRBJ1-1; a weak D match, TRBD1 (5 bases). V lost 1 base to trimming and J lost 1 base, with 10 bases between them. CDR1 LNHDA and CDR2 SQIVND come from the germline V gene (reference sequence). The CDR3 loop spans 15 amino acids. The CDR3 bases are TGTGCCAGTAGTATAGGCCGGGGCCAGAACACTGAAGCTTTCTTT. Translating it yields CASSIGRGQNTEAFF.

This clone appeared a few times. This chain joins TRBV21-1 and TRBJ2-2. TRBV21-1 has pseudogene status. This CDR3 has 13 residues. The CDR3 nucleotides read TGTGCCAGCAGCAGCAATAGGCACGGGGAGCTGTTTTTT. The encoded protein is CASSSNRHGELFF.

This chain joins TRBV7-3 and TRBJ2-3; 9 bases fit TRBD1. The germline V gene encodes CDR1 SGHTA and CDR2 FQGTGA. CDR3 length: 15 residues. V dropped 3 bases and J dropped 2; count of bases not matched to a gene: 3. The CDR3 spells CASSFGQGLTDTQYF. The CDR3 DNA sequence: TGTGCCAGCAGCTTCGGACAGGGGCTCACAGATACGCAGTATTTT. The full variable domain, in which reference TRBV7-3 and TRBJ2-3 provide the parts outside the CDR3, is GAGVSQTPSNKVTEKGKYVELRCDPISGHTALYWYRQSLGQGPEFLIYFQGTGAADDSGLPNDRFFAVRPEGSVSTLKIQRTERGDSAVYLCASSFGQGLTDTQYFGPGTRLTVL.

V gene TRBV28 combines with J gene TRBJ2-7; 7 bases are a match to TRBD2. This CDR3 contains 15 residues. Germline V gene data show CDR1 as MDHEN and CDR2 as SYDVKM. V gave up 6 bases and J gave up 4 bases; unmatched junction bases: 12. The CDR3 bases are TGTGCCAGCAGCAGCGACAGCGGGGTAAAATACGAGCAGTACTTC. Its protein product is CASSSDSGVKYEQYF.

The chain couples TRBV16 to TRBJ2-7; 7 bases are a match to TRBD2. Looked up from germline, CDR1 is KGHSY and CDR2 is FQNENV. V lost 4 bases, J lost 7 bases, and 13 bases stayed unmatched. This CDR3 has 15 residues. In DNA, the CDR3 is TGTGCCAGCAGCCGCCTCGCCGGGAGGCCTGGGGAGCAGTACTTC. Translated, it gives CASSRLAGRPGEQYF.

The chain has TRBV5-1 and TRBJ2-7; weak D call: TRBD2 (5 bases). The CDR3 has 18 residues. V was pared by 4 bases and J by 3 bases, with 26 bases between. CDR1 and CDR2 (germline): SGHRS, YFSETQ. The CDR3 here is CASSPRLADTLLGYEQYF. CDR3 DNA: TGCGCCAGCAGCCCACGGCTAGCAGATACTTTACTAGGCTACGAGCAGTACTTC.

This chain joins TRBV6-6 and TRBJ1-5; D remains unclear. V lost 10 bases and J lost 10, with 14 bases in between. The CDR3 contains 11 residues. The V gene's germline CDR1 is MNHNY and CDR2 SVGAGI (reference sequence). CDR3 protein: CATQEEPPQHF. CDR3 DNA: TGTGCCACCCAGGAGGAACCCCCCCAGCATTTT.

This clone has just a few counts. The chain joins TRBV10-1 to TRBJ2-7; D tentatively fits TRBD1 or TRBD2 (5 bases each). Germline CDR1 and CDR2: WNHNN and SYGVQD (reference sequence). With 1 base removed from V and 3 bases from J, the gap between germline ends came to 10 bases. The CDR3 extends over 14 amino acids. The CDR3 protein is CASSELSGSYEQYF. CDR3 DNA: TGCGCCAGCAGTGAGTTGTCAGGGAGCTACGAGCAGTACTTC.